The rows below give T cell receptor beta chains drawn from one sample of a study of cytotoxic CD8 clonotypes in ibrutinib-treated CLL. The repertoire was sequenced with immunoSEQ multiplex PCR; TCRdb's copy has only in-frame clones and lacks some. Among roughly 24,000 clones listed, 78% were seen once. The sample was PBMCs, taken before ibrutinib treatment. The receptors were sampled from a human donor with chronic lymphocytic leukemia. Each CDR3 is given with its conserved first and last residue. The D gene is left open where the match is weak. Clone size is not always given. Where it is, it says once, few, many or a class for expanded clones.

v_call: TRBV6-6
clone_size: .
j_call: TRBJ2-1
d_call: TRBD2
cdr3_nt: TGTGCCAGCAGGCCCGGGACTAGCTCTCGTAATGAGCAGTTCTTC
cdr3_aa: CASRPGTSSRNEQFF

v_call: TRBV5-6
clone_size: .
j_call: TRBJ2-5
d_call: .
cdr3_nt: TGTGCCAGCAGCTTGGTCCTCCAAGAGACCCAGTACTTC
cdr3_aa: CASSLVLQETQYF

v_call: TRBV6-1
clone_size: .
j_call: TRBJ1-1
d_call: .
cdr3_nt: TGTGCCAGCAGTGAAGTTAACCGACGGCCGAACACTGAAGCTTTCTTT
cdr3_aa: CASSEVNRRPNTEAFF

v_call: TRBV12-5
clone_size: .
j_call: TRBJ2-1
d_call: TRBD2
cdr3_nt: TGTGCTAGTGGTGGACTAGCGGGAGACCCTAGGGATGAGCAGTTCTTC
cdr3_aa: CASGGLAGDPRDEQFF

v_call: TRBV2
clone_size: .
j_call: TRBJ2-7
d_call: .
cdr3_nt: TGTGCCAGCAGTGAAGGGAAAGGGGATTCCTACGAGCAGTACTTC
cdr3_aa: CASSEGKGDSYEQYF

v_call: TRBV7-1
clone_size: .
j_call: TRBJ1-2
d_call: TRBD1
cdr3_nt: TGCGCCAGCAGCCAGGGCCGGACAGGGACAACGTATGGCTACACCTTC
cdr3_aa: CASSQGRTGTTYGYTF

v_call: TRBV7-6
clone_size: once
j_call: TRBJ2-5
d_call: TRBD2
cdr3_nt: TGTGCCAGCAGCTTACAGGCTAGCGGGCAGGGGGAGACCCAGTACTTC
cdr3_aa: CASSLQASGQGETQYF

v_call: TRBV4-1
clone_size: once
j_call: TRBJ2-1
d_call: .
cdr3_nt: TGCGCCAGCAGCCAAGTCAAGTTCGATGAGCAGTTCTTC
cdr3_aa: CASSQVKFDEQFF

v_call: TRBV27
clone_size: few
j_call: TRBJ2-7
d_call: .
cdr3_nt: TGTGCCAGCAGTCTAAACCCCGACATGAAGACCTACGAGCAGTACTTC
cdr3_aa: CASSLNPDMKTYEQYF

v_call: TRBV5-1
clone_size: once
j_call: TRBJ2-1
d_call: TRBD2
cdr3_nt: TGCGCCAGCAGCTTGGGTTGGACTAGTATGAATGAGCAGTTCTTC
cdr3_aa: CASSLGWTSMNEQFF

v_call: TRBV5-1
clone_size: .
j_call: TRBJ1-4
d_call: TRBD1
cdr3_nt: TGCGCCAGCAGCTTGGAGGGGGCACCTAATGAAAAACTGTTTTTT
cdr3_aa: CASSLEGAPNEKLFF

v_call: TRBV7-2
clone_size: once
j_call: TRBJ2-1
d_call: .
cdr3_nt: TGTGCCAGCAGTGGAGGGTTGTGGTTCTTC
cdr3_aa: CASSGGLWFF

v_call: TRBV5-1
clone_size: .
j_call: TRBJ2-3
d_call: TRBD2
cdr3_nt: TGCGCCAGCAGCTTGGCTCTAGCGGGAGGGCCCCAAGATACGCAGTATTTT
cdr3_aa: CASSLALAGGPQDTQYF

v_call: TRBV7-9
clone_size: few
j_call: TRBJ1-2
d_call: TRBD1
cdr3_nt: TGTGCCAGCAGCGTGGGACAGAACTATGGCTACACCTTC
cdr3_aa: CASSVGQNYGYTF

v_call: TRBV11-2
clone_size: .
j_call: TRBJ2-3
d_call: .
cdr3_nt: TGTGCCAGCAGCTTGACAGTAGAGGGCACAGATACGCAGTATTTT
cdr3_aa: CASSLTVEGTDTQYF

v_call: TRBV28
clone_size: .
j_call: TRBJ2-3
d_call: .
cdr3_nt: TGTGCCAGCAGTTTCTTAGGCGGGCCGCACACAGATACGCAGTATTTT
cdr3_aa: CASSFLGGPHTDTQYF

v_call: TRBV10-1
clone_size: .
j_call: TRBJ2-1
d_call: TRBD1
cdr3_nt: TGCGCCAGCAGCAGGGGGCGAGTAGGCTCCTACAATGAGCAGTTCTTC
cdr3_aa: CASSRGRVGSYNEQFF